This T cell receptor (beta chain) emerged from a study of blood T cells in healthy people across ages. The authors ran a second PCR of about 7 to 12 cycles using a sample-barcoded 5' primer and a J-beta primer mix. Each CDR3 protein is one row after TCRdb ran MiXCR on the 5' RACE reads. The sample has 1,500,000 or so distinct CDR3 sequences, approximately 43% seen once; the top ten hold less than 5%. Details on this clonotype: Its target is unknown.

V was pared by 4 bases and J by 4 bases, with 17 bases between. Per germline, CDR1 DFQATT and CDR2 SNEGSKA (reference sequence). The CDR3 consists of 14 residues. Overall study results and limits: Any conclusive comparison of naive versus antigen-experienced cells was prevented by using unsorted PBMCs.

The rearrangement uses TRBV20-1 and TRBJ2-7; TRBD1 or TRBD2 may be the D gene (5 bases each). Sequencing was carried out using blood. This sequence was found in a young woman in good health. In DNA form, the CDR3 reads TGCAGTGCTATGGCCGGGGACCTACTATACGAGCAGTACTTC. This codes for CSAMAGDLLYEQYF.